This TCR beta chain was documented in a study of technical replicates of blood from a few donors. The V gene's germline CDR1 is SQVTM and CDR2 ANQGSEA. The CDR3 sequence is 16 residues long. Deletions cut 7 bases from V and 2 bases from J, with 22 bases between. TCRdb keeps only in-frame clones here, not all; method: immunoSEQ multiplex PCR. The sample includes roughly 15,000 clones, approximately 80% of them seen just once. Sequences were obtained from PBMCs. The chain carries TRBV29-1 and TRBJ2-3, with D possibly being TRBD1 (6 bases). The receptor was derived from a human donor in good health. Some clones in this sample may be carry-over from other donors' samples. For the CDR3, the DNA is TGCAGCGCAGAAATACGGGGACAACTAACCACAGATACGCAGTATTTT. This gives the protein CSAEIRGQLTTDTQYF.